The next 7 T cell receptor beta chains were all read from a single sample in a study of CD8 T cells in Susac syndrome. Random hexamers primed reverse transcription of 0.5 to 1 ug RNA. MiXCR was run by TCRdb on the immunoSEQ multiplex PCR reads, yielding one entry per CDR3 protein. The sample includes about 300,000 distinct CDR3 sequences, approximately 85% of them seen just once. Sequencing was done on a sample of CD8+ T cells from PBMCs. These receptors were collected from a human donor with multiple sclerosis.

This clonotype was observed a few times. This chain connects TRBV18 to TRBJ1-2, with D maybe TRBD1 (6 bases). V was clipped by 2 bases and J by 3 bases, with 10 bases between them. From germline, CDR1 is KGHSH and CDR2 LQKENI. CDR3 length: 14 residues. The CDR3, as DNA: TGTGCCAGCTCACCAACAGGGAATGACTATGGCTACACCTTC. Translated, it gives CASSPTGNDYGYTF.

Written as DNA, the CDR3 is TGTGCCAGCAGTTTTCAGGCGGGAGGGACCTACGAGCAGTACTTC. The encoded protein is CASSFQAGGTYEQYF. The chain joins TRBV28 to TRBJ2-7; TRBD2 matches at 9 bases. Germline V gene data show CDR1 as MDHEN and CDR2 as SYDVKM. The V and J ends lost 3 bases and 2 bases, in that order; junction bases with no gene match: 5. This CDR3 is built from 15 residues. The full variable domain, rest sourced from reference TRBV28 and TRBJ2-7, is DVKVTQSSRYLVKRTGEKVFLECVQDMDHENMFWYRQDPGLGLRLIYFSYDVKMKEKGDIPEGYSVSREKKERFSLILESASTNQTSMYLCASSFQAGGTYEQYFGPGTRLTVT.

A single count supports this clonotype. The CDR3 spells CASSFVPGGVYNEQFF. The CDR3 nucleotides are TGTGCCAGCAGCTTCGTTCCGGGAGGGGTGTACAATGAGCAGTTCTTC. The chain has TRBV11-2 and TRBJ2-1; 8 bases are shared with TRBD2. CDR1 is SGHAT and CDR2 is FQNNGV in the germline V gene. The V segment lost 3 bases and the J segment 4 bases; nucleotides outside the gene matches: 8. CDR3 length: 16 amino acids. The whole variable domain, remainder taken from reference TRBV11-2 and TRBJ2-1, is EAGVAQSPRYKIIEKRQSVAFWCNPISGHATLYWYQQILGQGPKLLIQFQNNGVVDDSQLPKDRFSAERLKGVDSTLKIQPAKLEDSAVYLCASSFVPGGVYNEQFFGPGTRLTVL.

This chain connects TRBV14 to TRBJ1-4; the D is unclear. The CDR3 has 16 residues. Germline V gene sequence: CDR1 SGHDN, CDR2 FVKESK. V lost 0 bases and J 2 bases, leaving 10 bases between the germline ends. CDR3 DNA sequence: TGTGCCAGCAGCCAAGACGAACCTGGCACTAATGAAAAACTGTTTTTT. Translating gives CASSQDEPGTNEKLFF.

V is TRBV5-4 and J is TRBJ1-2; D not resolved. CDR3 length equals 15 residues. Germline V gene sequence: CDR1 SGHNT, CDR2 YYREEE (reference sequence). The V and J ends lost 0 bases and 7 bases respectively, with 16 bases between them. Here the CDR3 DNA reads TGTGCCAGCAGCTTGGATATCAGTTCGCTTGGTGGCTACACCTTC. It specifies CASSLDISSLGGYTF.

This clonotype was detected only a few times. The chain couples TRBV13 to TRBJ2-7; D is undetermined. V gave up 4 bases and J gave up 3 bases, with 7 bases separating them. Germline CDR1 reads PRHDT; CDR2 reads FYEKMQ (reference sequence). This CDR3 is 12 amino acids long. CDR3 in amino acids: CASSSMGYEQYF. CDR3 sequence (DNA): TGTGCCAGCAGCTCTATGGGCTACGAGCAGTACTTC.

Here the CDR3 reads CASREIGDSGANVLTF. The CDR3 nucleotides read TGTGCCAGCAGGGAAATTGGGGACTCTGGGGCCAACGTCCTGACTTTC. This chain joins TRBV27 and TRBJ2-6; D not resolved. V lost 6 bases to trimming and J lost 0 bases, with 12 bases between them. CDR1 is MNHEY and CDR2 is SMNVEV in the germline V gene (reference sequence). This CDR3 has 16 amino acids.